A single sample is the source of the 15 T cell receptor beta chains below, sequenced in a study of CD8+CD57+ T cells in acquired aplastic anemia. CD8+CD57+ cell expansion, shown by flow cytometry, had occurred in the patients selected for sequencing. Investigators profiled TCR beta VDJ and CDR3 from genomic DNA template. TCRdb used MiXCR to reprocess the reads, holding one entry per CDR3 protein. The profile shows about 200,000 distinct CDR3 sequences, around 49% of them singletons. Sequencing was performed on sorted CD4+, CD8+, or CD8+CD57+ T cells (not recorded which) from PBMCs. Every receptor here comes from a human donor with aplastic anemia.

As regards this clonotype: The junction does not match germline at one end; this may be a read error. V and J are TRBV10-1 and TRBJ1-6; TRBD1 agrees at 7 bases. Per germline, CDR1 WNHNN and CDR2 SYGVQD (reference sequence). The CDR3 is 15 amino acids. For the CDR3, the DNA is TGTGCCATCAGTGCCGGGACAGCGAATAATTCACCCCTCCACTTT. Translation: CAISAGTANNSPLHF.

Many counts were recorded for this clonotype. Here the CDR3 DNA reads TGCGCCAGCAGCTTACAGGGGGTTGGGACTAATGAAAAACTGTTTTTT. Amino acids: CASSLQGVGTNEKLFF. The rearrangement uses TRBV5-1 and TRBJ1-4; TRBD1 agrees at 8 bases. Looked up from germline, CDR1 is SGHRS and CDR2 is YFSETQ. CDR3 length: 16 amino acids. With 2 bases clipped from V and 2 bases from J, the junction kept 5 bases outside the gene matches. Looking up the rest from reference TRBV5-1 and TRBJ1-4 gives the full variable domain: KAGVTQTPRYLIKTRGQQVTLSCSPISGHRSVSWYQQTPGQGLQFLFEYFSETQRNKGNFPGRFSGRQFSNSRSEMNVSTLELGDSALYLCASSLQGVGTNEKLFFGSGTQLSVL.

This clonotype showed up just a few times. The chain has TRBV29-1 and TRBJ2-7, with no clear D. CDR3 size: 11 residues. Deletions cut 8 bases from V and 5 bases from J, with 13 bases between. Germline lookup yields CDR1 SQVTM and CDR2 ANQGSEA. The CDR3 protein is CSIATRDEQYF. The CDR3 coding sequence is TGCAGCATTGCGACCCGGGACGAGCAGTACTTC.

The chain recombines TRBV10-1 with TRBJ1-1, with D possibly matching TRBD1 (6 bases). Trimming took 6 bases from V and 0 from J, leaving 14 bases between them. This CDR3 is built from 15 residues. Per the germline V gene, CDR1 is WNHNN and CDR2 is SYGVQD (reference sequence). In DNA, the CDR3 is TGCGCCAGCAGCGCTTCTCAGGGGATGAACACTGAAGCTTTCTTT. Translation: CASSASQGMNTEAFF.

As for this clonotype: A single base separates this from a much larger clone, so it may be a read error. This chain uses TRBV5-1 with TRBJ2-1; 7 positions agree with TRBD1. The CDR3 spans 17 residues. Germline lookup yields CDR1 SGHRS and CDR2 YFSETQ. V trimming: 0 bases; J trimming: 10 bases; junction bases outside the gene matches: 16. The CDR3 protein is CASSLERGRGFPYEQFF. DNA for the CDR3: TGCGCCAGCAGCTTGGAGCGAGGCAGGGGGTTTCCCTACGAGCAGTTCTTC.

The chain recombines TRBV7-8 with TRBJ2-1, with TRBD2 identical over 13 bases. The CDR3 has 18 residues. After removal of 5 bases from V and 4 bases from J, the junction contained 11 bases not matched to a gene. From germline, CDR1 is SGHVS and CDR2 FQNEAQ. The CDR3 loop reads CASSRTSGSFSLYNEQFF. Written as DNA, the CDR3 is TGTGCCAGCAGCCGGACTAGCGGGAGTTTTTCCCTATACAATGAGCAGTTCTTC.

The chain carries TRBV5-1 and TRBJ1-1; TRBD1 matches at 12 bases. Looked up from germline, CDR1 is SGHRS and CDR2 is YFSETQ. Germline trimming cut 3 bases from V and 0 bases from J; bases unmatched to any gene: 6. This CDR3 is built from 17 residues. CDR3 sequence (DNA): TGCGCCAGCAGCTGGGGGGACAGGGGGCTTGTGAACACTGAAGCTTTCTTT. Translating it yields CASSWGDRGLVNTEAFF.

In the case of this clonotype: An end of the junction differs from the germline gene, which may be a read error. The chain carries TRBV6-1 and TRBJ1-2; no clear D gene. The CDR3 extends over 12 amino acids. Germline V gene lookup returns CDR1 MNHNS and CDR2 SASEGT. In DNA, the CDR3 is TGTGCCACCAGTGATACCAGCTATGGCTACACCTTC. Translation gives CATSDTSYGYTF.

This clonotype was counted once. V is TRBV14 and J is TRBJ1-2, with D possibly being TRBD1 (6 bases). Germline CDR1 is SGHDN and CDR2 is FVKESK. V dropped 3 bases and J dropped 13 bases, with 21 bases sitting between them. The length of the CDR3 is 14 residues. CDR3 sequence reads: CASSHWGSGGAGTF. The DNA of the CDR3 is TGTGCCAGCAGCCACTGGGGAAGCGGGGGGGCGGGCACCTTC.

V is TRBV9 and J is TRBJ2-7, with no clear D. Germline CDR1 SGDLS, CDR2 YYNGEE. Trimming shortened V by 0 bases and J by 3 bases, and 10 bases separated the two germline ends. The CDR3 runs to 14 residues. The CDR3 bases are TGTGCCAGCAGCGTAGGAACAGACGTCTACGAGCAGTACTTC. It translates to CASSVGTDVYEQYF.

The rearrangement links TRBV9 to TRBJ1-1; D is unresolved. The CDR3 covers 16 residues. The germline V gene encodes CDR1 SGDLS and CDR2 YYNGEE. The germline V and J ends were trimmed by 4 bases and 1 base, with 17 bases remaining between them. The CDR3 DNA reads as TGTGCCAGCAGCCCTCGGGCACGCTCTTCGAACACTGAAGCTTTCTTT. Residues: CASSPRARSSNTEAFF.

This clonotype was counted a few times. The chain is built from TRBV20-1 and TRBJ1-6; 7 bases are shared with TRBD1. Germline V gives CDR1 DFQATT, CDR2 SNEGSKA (reference sequence). The CDR3 has 15 amino acids. V shed 3 bases and J 6 bases; nucleotides not matched to a gene: 8. CDR3 region: CSARETGFSNSPLHF. In DNA, the CDR3 is TGCAGTGCTAGGGAGACAGGGTTTAGTAATTCACCCCTCCACTTT.

J is TRBJ1-5 and V is TRBV2; D is ambiguous. The CDR3 length is 12 residues. The V gene lost 6 bases and the J gene lost 1 base, with 4 bases spanning the gap. The germline CDR1 and CDR2 sequences are SNHLY and FYNNEI. CDR3 in amino acids: CASRGSNQPQHF. CDR3 sequence (DNA): TGTGCCAGCAGAGGGAGCAATCAGCCCCAGCATTTT.

This clonotype was counted once. An end of the junction does not agree with germline; a read error may underlie this. The chain links TRBV2 to TRBJ1-1; the D is unclear. The V gene's germline CDR1 is SNHLY and CDR2 FYNNEI. This CDR3 contains 13 residues. CDR3 in DNA: TGTGCCAGCAGCTTAGCGGGGAGAACTGGAGCTTTCTTT. Its translation is CASSLAGRTGAFF.

The chain combines TRBV7-3 with TRBJ2-3; 10 nucleotides agree with TRBD2. This CDR3 has 14 amino acids. Per the germline V gene, CDR1 is SGHTA and CDR2 is FQGTGA. The trim removed 3 bases at V and 6 bases at J, leaving 3 bases unmatched. The CDR3 DNA reads TGTGCCAGCAGCTTGGGACTAGCGATGGATACGCAGTATTTT. Translated, it gives CASSLGLAMDTQYF.